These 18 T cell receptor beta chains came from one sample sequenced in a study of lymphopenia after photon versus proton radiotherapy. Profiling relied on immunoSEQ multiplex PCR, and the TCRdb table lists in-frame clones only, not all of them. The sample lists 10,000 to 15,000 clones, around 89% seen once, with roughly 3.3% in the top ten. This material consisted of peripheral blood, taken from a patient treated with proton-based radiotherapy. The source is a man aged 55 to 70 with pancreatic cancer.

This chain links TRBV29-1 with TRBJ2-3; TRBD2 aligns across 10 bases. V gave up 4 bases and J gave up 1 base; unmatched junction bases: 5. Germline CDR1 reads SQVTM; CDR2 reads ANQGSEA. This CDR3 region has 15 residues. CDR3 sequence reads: CSVVRLAGRTDTQYF. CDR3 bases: TGCAGCGTTGTGAGACTAGCGGGCCGCACAGATACGCAGTATTTT.

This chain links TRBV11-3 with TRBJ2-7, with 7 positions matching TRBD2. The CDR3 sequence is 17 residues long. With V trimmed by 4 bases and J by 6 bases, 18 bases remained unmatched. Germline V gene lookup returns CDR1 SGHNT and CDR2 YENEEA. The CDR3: CASSSQGISGLGVEQYF. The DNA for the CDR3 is TGTGCCAGCAGCTCCCAGGGAATTAGCGGGTTGGGGGTCGAGCAGTACTTC.

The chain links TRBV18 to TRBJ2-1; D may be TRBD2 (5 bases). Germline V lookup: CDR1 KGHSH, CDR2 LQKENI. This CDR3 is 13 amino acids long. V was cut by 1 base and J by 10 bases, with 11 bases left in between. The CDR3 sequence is CASSPRELVEQFF. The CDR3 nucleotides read TGTGCCAGCTCACCACGCGAACTAGTAGAGCAGTTCTTC.

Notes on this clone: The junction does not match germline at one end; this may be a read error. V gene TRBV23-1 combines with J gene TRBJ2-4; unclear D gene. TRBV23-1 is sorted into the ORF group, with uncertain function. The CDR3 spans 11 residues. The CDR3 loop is CASSPLEARNF. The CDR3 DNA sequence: TGCGCCAGCAGTCCACTCGAAGCCAGAAACTTC.

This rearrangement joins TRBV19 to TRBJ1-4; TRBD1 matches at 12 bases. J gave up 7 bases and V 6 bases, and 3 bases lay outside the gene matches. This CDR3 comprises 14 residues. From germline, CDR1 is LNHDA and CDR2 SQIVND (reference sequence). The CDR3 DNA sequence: TGTGCCAGTAGGCGGGACAGGGGGCCTGAAAAACTGTTTTTT. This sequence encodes CASRRDRGPEKLFF.

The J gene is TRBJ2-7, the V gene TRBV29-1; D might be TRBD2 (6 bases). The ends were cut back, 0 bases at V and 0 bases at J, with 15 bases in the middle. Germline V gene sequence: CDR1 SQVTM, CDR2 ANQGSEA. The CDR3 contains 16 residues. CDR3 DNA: TGCAGCGTTGAAGATCGGGGAGCTAGCGACTCCTACGAGCAGTACTTC. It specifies CSVEDRGASDSYEQYF.

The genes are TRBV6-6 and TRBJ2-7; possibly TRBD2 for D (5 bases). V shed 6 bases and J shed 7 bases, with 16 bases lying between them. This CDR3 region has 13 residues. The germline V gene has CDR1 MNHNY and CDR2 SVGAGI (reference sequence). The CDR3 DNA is TGTGCCAGCAGCGTTACTAGGGCGTATGAGCAGTACTTC. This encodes CASSVTRAYEQYF.

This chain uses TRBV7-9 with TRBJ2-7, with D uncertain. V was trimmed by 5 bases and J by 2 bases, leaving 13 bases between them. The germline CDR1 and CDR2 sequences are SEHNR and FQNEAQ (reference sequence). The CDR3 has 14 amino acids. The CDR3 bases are TGTGCCAGCAGCCTAGGACGGGTAACCTACGAGCAGTACTTC. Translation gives CASSLGRVTYEQYF.

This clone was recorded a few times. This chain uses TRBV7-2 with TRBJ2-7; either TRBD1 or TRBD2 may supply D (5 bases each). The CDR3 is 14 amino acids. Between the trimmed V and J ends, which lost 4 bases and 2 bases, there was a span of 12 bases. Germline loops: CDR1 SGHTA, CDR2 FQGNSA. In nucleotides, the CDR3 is TGTGCCAGCAGCTCTCTGGGGACCCCCTACGAGCAGTACTTC. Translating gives CASSSLGTPYEQYF.

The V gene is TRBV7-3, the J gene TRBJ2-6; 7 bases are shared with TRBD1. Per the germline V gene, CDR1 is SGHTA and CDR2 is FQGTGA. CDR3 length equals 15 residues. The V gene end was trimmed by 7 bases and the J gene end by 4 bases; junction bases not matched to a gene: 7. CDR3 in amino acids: CASTPTGTGANVLTF. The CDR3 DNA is TGTGCCAGCACCCCGACAGGGACCGGGGCCAACGTCCTGACTTTC.

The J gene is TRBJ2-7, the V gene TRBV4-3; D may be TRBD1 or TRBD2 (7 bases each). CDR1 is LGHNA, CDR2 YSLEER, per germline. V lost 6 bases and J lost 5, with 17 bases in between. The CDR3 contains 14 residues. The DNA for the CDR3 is TGCGCCAGCAGTAGGGCAGGGGGGGTTGACGAGCAGTACTTC. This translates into CASSRAGGVDEQYF.

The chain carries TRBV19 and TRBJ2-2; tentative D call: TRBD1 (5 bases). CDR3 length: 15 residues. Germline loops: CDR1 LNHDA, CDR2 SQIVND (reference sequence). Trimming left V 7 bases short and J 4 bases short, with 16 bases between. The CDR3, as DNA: TGTGCCAGTACCAGACAGCAGCGAAGCACCGGGGAGCTGTTTTTT. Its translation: CASTRQQRSTGELFF.

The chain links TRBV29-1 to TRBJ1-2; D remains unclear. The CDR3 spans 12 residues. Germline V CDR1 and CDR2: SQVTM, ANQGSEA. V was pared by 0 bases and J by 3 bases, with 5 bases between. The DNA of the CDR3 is TGCAGCGTTGAAGACACCTACTATGGCTACACCTTC. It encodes CSVEDTYYGYTF.

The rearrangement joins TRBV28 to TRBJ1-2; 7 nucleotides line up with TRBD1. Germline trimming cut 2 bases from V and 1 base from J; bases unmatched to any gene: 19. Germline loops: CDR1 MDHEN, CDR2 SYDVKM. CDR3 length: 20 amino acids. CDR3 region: CASSLVLTGRGGQGNYGYTF. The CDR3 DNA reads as TGTGCCAGCAGTTTAGTATTGACCGGCAGGGGGGGCCAGGGTAACTATGGCTACACCTTC.

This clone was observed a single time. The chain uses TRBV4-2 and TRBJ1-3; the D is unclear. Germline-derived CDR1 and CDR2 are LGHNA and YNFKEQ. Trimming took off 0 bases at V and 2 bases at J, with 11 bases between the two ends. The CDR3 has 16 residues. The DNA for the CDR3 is TGTGCCAGCAGCCAAGATCTGGGTGTAGCTGGAAACACCATATATTTT. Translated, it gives CASSQDLGVAGNTIYF.

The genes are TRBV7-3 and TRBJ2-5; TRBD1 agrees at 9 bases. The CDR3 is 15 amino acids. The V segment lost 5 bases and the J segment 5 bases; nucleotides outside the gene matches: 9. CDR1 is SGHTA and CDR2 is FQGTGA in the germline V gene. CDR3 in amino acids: CASSVRDRVGETQYF. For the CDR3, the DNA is TGTGCCAGCAGCGTCCGGGACAGGGTCGGGGAGACCCAGTACTTC.

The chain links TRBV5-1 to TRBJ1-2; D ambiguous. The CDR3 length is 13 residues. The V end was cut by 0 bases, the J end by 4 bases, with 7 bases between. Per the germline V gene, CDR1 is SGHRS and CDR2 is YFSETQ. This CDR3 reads CASSLGVAYGYTF. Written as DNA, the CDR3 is TGCGCCAGCAGCTTGGGGGTGGCCTATGGCTACACCTTC. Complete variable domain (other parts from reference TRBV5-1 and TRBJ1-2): KAGVTQTPRYLIKTRGQQVTLSCSPISGHRSVSWYQQTPGQGLQFLFEYFSETQRNKGNFPGRFSGRQFSNSRSEMNVSTLELGDSALYLCASSLGVAYGYTFGSGTRLTVV.

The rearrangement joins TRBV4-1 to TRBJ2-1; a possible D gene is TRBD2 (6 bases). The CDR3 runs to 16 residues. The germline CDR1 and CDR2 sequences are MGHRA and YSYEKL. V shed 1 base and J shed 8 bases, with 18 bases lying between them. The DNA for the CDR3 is TGCGCCAGCAGCCAAGGGGGGACTCCGAATATGGATGAGCAGTTCTTC. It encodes CASSQGGTPNMDEQFF.